Listed here are 21 T cell receptor beta chains from one sample, sequenced in a study of blood T cell repertoires in COVID-19. Repertoires were generated with immunoSEQ multiplex PCR, while TCRdb's copy carries only in-frame clones and drops some. The data hold around 300,000 clones, with 90% observed a single time. Specimen: peripheral blood. The receptor source for this set is a woman in her forties with COVID-19, enrolled during active disease.

Comment on this clone: One junction end disagrees with the germline gene, perhaps due to a read error. Other DNA sequences of this sample code for an identical CDR3. As DNA, the CDR3 is TGCGCCAGCAGCCGGACAGGAGACAACACTGGGGAGCTGTTTTTT. This sequence encodes CASSRTGDNTGELFF. The chain combines TRBV5-1 with TRBJ2-2, with TRBD1 matching 7 bases. This CDR3 is 15 amino acids long. The germline CDR1 and CDR2 sequences are SGHRS and YFSETQ.

The chain combines TRBV19 with TRBJ1-5, with 9 bases matching TRBD1. The CDR3 sequence is 17 residues long. Germline assignment: CDR1 LNHDA and CDR2 SQIVND (reference sequence). J lost 5 bases, V lost 5 bases, and 13 bases had no gene match. CDR3 nucleotide sequence: TGTGCCAGTAGTCGGAGCTCCGGGGGACAGGGCGATCAGCCCCAGCATTTT. This gives the protein CASSRSSGGQGDQPQHF.

The rearrangement links TRBV18 to TRBJ1-6; D not resolved. The CDR3 length is 16 residues. CDR1 is KGHSH, CDR2 LQKENI, per germline. V lost 4 bases and J lost 6, with 16 bases in between. DNA for the CDR3: TGTGCCAGCTCACTCGGTTTTGGGCAGACTAATTCACCCCTCCACTTT. Its protein is CASSLGFGQTNSPLHF.

V and J are TRBV11-2 and TRBJ2-7, with 11 bases that match TRBD1. V lost 7 bases and J lost 6; bases outside the gene matches: 14. The CDR3 is 16 residues long. Germline-derived CDR1 and CDR2 are SGHAT and FQNNGV. The DNA for the CDR3 is TGTGCCAGCACCTCCTACTCCGGGACAGGGGGACGCGAGCAGTACTTC. Translated: CASTSYSGTGGREQYF. Filled out from reference TRBV11-2 and TRBJ2-7, the complete variable domain reads EAGVAQSPRYKIIEKRQSVAFWCNPISGHATLYWYQQILGQGPKLLIQFQNNGVVDDSQLPKDRFSAERLKGVDSTLKIQPAKLEDSAVYLCASTSYSGTGGREQYFGPGTRLTVT.

The V gene is TRBV5-1, the J gene TRBJ1-1, with TRBD1 identical over 7 bases. The CDR3 has 14 amino acids. V lost 2 bases and J lost 6; bases outside the gene matches: 7. Germline CDR1 reads SGHRS; CDR2 reads YFSETQ. This CDR3 reads CASSFGGRGSEAFF. CDR3 sequence (DNA): TGCGCCAGCAGCTTCGGGGGCAGGGGGTCTGAAGCTTTCTTT. Looking up the rest from reference TRBV5-1 and TRBJ1-1 gives the full variable domain: KAGVTQTPRYLIKTRGQQVTLSCSPISGHRSVSWYQQTPGQGLQFLFEYFSETQRNKGNFPGRFSGRQFSNSRSEMNVSTLELGDSALYLCASSFGGRGSEAFFGQGTRLTVV.

V and J are TRBV6-1 and TRBJ2-7, with TRBD2 matching over 13 bases. The CDR3 runs to 16 residues. CDR1 and CDR2 from the germline V gene are MNHNS and SASEGT. V gave up 4 bases and J gave up 6 bases; unmatched junction bases: 9. In DNA, the CDR3 is TGTGCCAGCAGTGGACTTTGGACTAGCGGGAGATCCGAGCAGTACTTC. Translated, it gives CASSGLWTSGRSEQYF.

The V gene is TRBV2, the J gene TRBJ2-2, with 8 bases matching TRBD2. V was pared by 6 bases and J by 1 base, with 4 bases of the junction left unmatched. Germline lookup yields CDR1 SNHLY and CDR2 FYNNEI. The CDR3 consists of 15 residues. CDR3 protein: CASSPLAVNTGELFF. Here the CDR3 DNA reads TGTGCCAGCAGCCCACTAGCGGTGAACACCGGGGAGCTGTTTTTT.

The V and J genes are TRBV7-9 and TRBJ2-3; 8 nucleotides line up with TRBD1. The CDR3 extends over 14 amino acids. Germline-derived CDR1 and CDR2 are SEHNR and FQNEAQ (reference sequence). V lost 3 bases, J lost 6 bases, and 5 bases stayed unmatched. CDR3 in amino acids: CASSLTQGVDTQYF. The DNA for the CDR3 is TGTGCCAGCAGCTTGACACAGGGGGTCGATACGCAGTATTTT. Using reference TRBV7-9 and TRBJ2-3 for the parts outside the CDR3, the full variable domain is DTGVSQNPRHKITKRGQNVTFRCDPISEHNRLYWYRQTLGQGPEFLTYFQNEAQLEKSRLLSDRFSAERPKGSFSTLEIQRTEQGDSAMYLCASSLTQGVDTQYFGPGTRLTVL.

This chain connects TRBV7-9 to TRBJ1-1, with no clear D. The CDR3 is made up of 15 amino acids. Germline V CDR1 and CDR2: SEHNR, FQNEAQ (reference sequence). The ends were cut back, 2 bases at V and 7 bases at J, with 17 bases in the middle. The CDR3 DNA sequence: TGTGCCAGCAGCTTACTTGGCGGAGTGGTCGTTGAAGCTTTCTTT. Its protein is CASSLLGGVVVEAFF. Together with reference TRBV7-9 and TRBJ1-1, the CDR3 gives the full variable domain: DTGVSQNPRHKITKRGQNVTFRCDPISEHNRLYWYRQTLGQGPEFLTYFQNEAQLEKSRLLSDRFSAERPKGSFSTLEIQRTEQGDSAMYLCASSLLGGVVVEAFFGQGTRLTVV.

The chain combines TRBV6-5 with TRBJ2-2; D gene uncertain. CDR1 is MNHEY, CDR2 SVGAGI, per germline. The CDR3 totals 14 residues. V was shortened by 1 base and J by 3 bases, with 6 bases between the two germline ends. The DNA for the CDR3 is TGTGCCAGCAGTTACTTCCAGGACACCGGGGAGCTGTTTTTT. Encoded protein: CASSYFQDTGELFF.

In its sample, this clone was seen a few times. This sample also contains other DNA sequences that code for the same CDR3. The V and J genes are TRBV18 and TRBJ1-1; D remains unclear. This CDR3 comprises 13 residues. Trimming pared 3 bases from V and 1 base from J, leaving 6 bases between. Per the germline V gene, CDR1 is KGHSH and CDR2 is LQKENI. CDR3 coding DNA: TGTGCCAGCTCACCCTCTCCGAACACTGAAGCTTTCTTT. It yields the protein CASSPSPNTEAFF.

V is TRBV2 and J is TRBJ1-4; 7 nucleotides line up with TRBD1. The junction had 11 bases not matched to a gene; V was cut back by 6 bases and J by 7 bases. Germline values: CDR1 SNHLY, CDR2 FYNNEI. The CDR3 loop spans 15 amino acids. The CDR3 nucleotides read TGTGCCAGCAGGGAGACAGGGCACAGCCTTGAAAAACTGTTTTTT. Translation: CASRETGHSLEKLFF. The full variable domain, rest sourced from reference TRBV2 and TRBJ1-4, is EPEVTQTPSHQVTQMGQEVILRCVPISNHLYFYWYRQILGQKVEFLVSFYNNEISEKSEIFDDQFSVERPDGSNFTLKIRSTKLEDSAMYFCASRETGHSLEKLFFGSGTQLSVL.

J is TRBJ2-1 and V is TRBV2; TRBD2 aligns across 9 bases. Germline values: CDR1 SNHLY, CDR2 FYNNEI. The CDR3 loop spans 15 amino acids. The junction had 6 bases not matched to a gene; V was cut back by 3 bases and J by 6 bases. Here the CDR3 DNA reads TGTGCCAGCAGTGACTGGGCGGGAGGGCCCAATGAGCAGTTCTTC. This gives the protein CASSDWAGGPNEQFF.

The chain is built from TRBV19 and TRBJ2-5; a possible D gene is TRBD2 (6 bases). The V gene lost 1 base and the J gene lost 1 base, with 13 bases spanning the gap. CDR1 is LNHDA, CDR2 SQIVND, per germline (reference sequence). This CDR3 is built from 16 residues. CDR3 residues: CASSIGAGGFQETQYF. CDR3 coding DNA: TGTGCCAGTAGTATAGGCGCCGGGGGATTCCAAGAGACCCAGTACTTC.

This clone was recorded only once. The DNA for the CDR3 is TGTGCCAGCAGCTCCTCAGGGGGCACTAATGAAAAACTGTTTTTT. Protein sequence: CASSSSGGTNEKLFF. The V gene is TRBV7-3, the J gene TRBJ1-4; 8 nucleotides match TRBD1. V shed 4 bases and J 2 bases; nucleotides not matched to a gene: 3. Germline V gene lookup returns CDR1 SGHTA and CDR2 FQGTGA. The CDR3 runs 15 residues.

The chain has TRBV2 and TRBJ2-1; 8 bases line up with TRBD1. CDR3 length: 13 residues. Germline assignment: CDR1 SNHLY and CDR2 FYNNEI. After removal of 6 bases from V and 6 bases from J, the junction contained 4 bases not matched to a gene. The CDR3 coding sequence is TGTGCCAGCAGCTTTGACAGGGGCAATGAGCAGTTCTTC. Translation: CASSFDRGNEQFF.

Comment on this clone: The same CDR3 also results from other DNA sequences found in this sample. The gene calls are TRBV3-1 (or the pseudogene TRBV3-2) and TRBJ1-6, with D possibly matching TRBD1 (5 bases). Germline values: CDR1 LGHDT, CDR2 YNNKEL (reference sequence). This CDR3 comprises 14 residues. V dropped 1 base and J dropped 7 bases, with 8 bases sitting between them. CDR3 nucleotide sequence: TGTGCCAGCAGCCAAGTTGGGGGGAATTCACCCCTCCACTTT. This codes for CASSQVGGNSPLHF.

The chain couples TRBV28 to TRBJ1-2, with a tentative D call TRBD1 (6 bases). V was trimmed by 1 base and J by 4 bases, leaving 10 bases between them. The germline gives CDR1 MDHEN, CDR2 SYDVKM. The CDR3 has 14 amino acids. The CDR3 bases are TGTGCCAGCAGTTTATATCGGACAGTCTATGGCTACACCTTC. The encoded protein is CASSLYRTVYGYTF.

Concerning this clone itself: This same CDR3 is encoded by further DNA sequences in the sample. The chain recombines TRBV5-1 with TRBJ1-1, with 9 bases aligning to TRBD1. The V segment lost 4 bases and the J segment 1 base; nucleotides outside the gene matches: 2. Germline values: CDR1 SGHRS, CDR2 YFSETQ. The CDR3 loop spans 14 amino acids. The CDR3 coding sequence is TGCGCCAGCAGCAGGGGACAGGGGAACACTGAAGCTTTCTTT. Its translation is CASSRGQGNTEAFF.

The V gene is TRBV9, the J gene TRBJ2-3, with 8 bases that match TRBD2. The CDR3 totals 18 residues. V lost 0 bases and J lost 1; bases outside the gene matches: 10. CDR1 and CDR2 from the germline V gene are SGDLS and YYNGEE. CDR3 sequence (DNA): TGTGCCAGCAGCGTAGAAGCGGGGGTCCTTCTGGGCACAGATACGCAGTATTTT. Its protein is CASSVEAGVLLGTDTQYF.

V usage is TRBV5-1 and J usage is TRBJ1-5, with D possibly TRBD1 on 6 matching bases. The V end lost 4 bases, the J end lost 1 base, and 18 bases lay between the germline ends. The length of the CDR3 is 17 residues. In germline, CDR1 is SGHRS, CDR2 YFSETQ. The CDR3 region is CASSPGGLAISNQPQHF. The CDR3 coding sequence is TGCGCCAGCAGCCCGGGGGGCCTGGCCATAAGCAATCAGCCCCAGCATTTT.